This T cell receptor (beta chain) was recovered during a study of T cells in tuberculosis. Cells were sorted from thawed PBMC rested overnight and stained with GMM-loaded CD1B tetramer, viability dye and anti-CD3. The CD1B tetramers carried C32 glucose monomycolate purified from Rhodococcus equi. TCRdb's copy holds only in-frame clones and misses some; the assay was immunoSEQ multiplex PCR. The data show about 58,000 clones, 88% seen once. The V and J ends lost 3 bases and 4 bases, in that order; junction bases with no gene match: 7. The V gene's germline CDR1 is MGHRA and CDR2 YSYEKL. This CDR3 has 15 amino acids.

Sequencing was carried out using CD1b-GMM tetramer-negative cells sorted from PBMCs. The chain couples TRBV4-1 to TRBJ1-1; 8 bases are a match to TRBD1. The receptor was derived from an adult woman with latent tuberculosis. CDR3 amino acids: CASSHVQGAFTEAFF. CDR3 coding DNA: TGCGCCAGCAGCCATGTTCAGGGGGCCTTCACTGAAGCTTTCTTT.